These 23 T cell receptor beta chains were sequenced from one sample in a study of blood T cell repertoires in COVID-19. Using immunoSEQ multiplex PCR, the repertoire was profiled, and TCRdb retains in-frame clones only, with some absent. The data contain some 180,000 clones, approximately 89% of them singletons. Sequencing was carried out using peripheral blood. These receptors came from a woman in her fifties or sixties with acute or convalescent COVID-19.

The rearrangement joins TRBV27 to TRBJ2-1; 7 bases align to TRBD2. Looked up from germline, CDR1 is MNHEY and CDR2 is SMNVEV (reference sequence). This CDR3 has 16 amino acids. The V gene end was trimmed by 5 bases and the J gene end by 9 bases; junction bases not matched to a gene: 16. Written as DNA, the CDR3 is TGTGCCAGCAGTACCCTAGGCGGGAGAGGGCGGAGTGAGCAGTTCTTC. Protein: CASSTLGGRGRSEQFF.

V gene TRBV7-8 combines with J gene TRBJ1-1; D may be TRBD1 (6 bases). Germline V lookup: CDR1 SGHVS, CDR2 FQNEAQ. V dropped 5 bases and J dropped 5 bases, with 18 bases sitting between them. The CDR3 extends over 15 amino acids. CDR3: CASSPSTGQRTEAFF. CDR3 in DNA: TGTGCCAGCAGCCCGTCGACAGGCCAAAGGACTGAAGCTTTCTTT.

The rearrangement uses TRBV7-2 and TRBJ2-7; 11 bases map to TRBD2. Per germline, CDR1 SGHTA and CDR2 FQGNSA. After removal of 6 bases from V and 2 bases from J, the junction contained 6 bases not matched to a gene. The CDR3 runs to 15 residues. The CDR3 is CASRQGLAATYEQYF. The CDR3 coding sequence is TGTGCCAGCAGGCAGGGACTAGCGGCTACCTACGAGCAGTACTTC.

The rearrangement links TRBV6-5 to TRBJ2-1; TRBD2 matches 10 bases. Per the germline V gene, CDR1 is MNHEY and CDR2 is SVGAGI. The ends lost 6 bases at V and 3 bases at J; junction bases unmatched: 2. The CDR3 sequence is 14 residues long. The CDR3 protein is CASRGTSDYNEQFF. CDR3 nucleotide sequence: TGTGCCAGCAGAGGGACTAGCGACTACAATGAGCAGTTCTTC.

V gene TRBV9 combines with J gene TRBJ2-5; 9 nucleotides match TRBD1. The CDR3 is made up of 14 amino acids. CDR1 SGDLS and CDR2 YYNGEE come from the germline V gene. The trim removed 3 bases at V and 7 bases at J, leaving 7 bases unmatched. CDR3 in DNA: TGTGCCAGCAGCGAGGGGGGACAGGGCTTGACCCAGTACTTC. Translation: CASSEGGQGLTQYF.

The chain couples TRBV7-2 to TRBJ1-5; D is perhaps TRBD1 (6 bases). CDR1 and CDR2 (germline): SGHTA, FQGNSA. The V end lost 6 bases, the J end lost 7 bases, and 16 bases lay between the germline ends. This CDR3 region has 14 residues. The CDR3 spells CASSLQGVGQPQHF. The CDR3 coding sequence is TGTGCCAGCAGTTTACAGGGTGTAGGGCAGCCCCAGCATTTT.

The chain couples TRBV28 to TRBJ1-4; D is unresolved. V lost 3 bases, J lost 3 bases, and 11 bases lay in between. From germline, CDR1 is MDHEN and CDR2 SYDVKM. The CDR3 length is 15 residues. CDR3 amino acids: CASSLTGIANEKLFF. CDR3 bases: TGTGCCAGCAGTTTGACGGGGATAGCTAATGAAAAACTGTTTTTT.

The V and J genes are TRBV7-6 and TRBJ2-1; TRBD2 aligns across 12 bases. Germline assignment: CDR1 SGHVS and CDR2 FNYEAQ. J was trimmed by 8 bases and V by 0 bases; bases with no gene match: 8. The CDR3 consists of 17 residues. CDR3 nucleotide sequence: TGTGCCAGCAGCTTAGCAGGTTTGACTAGCGGGAGACATGAGCAGTTCTTC. Its translation is CASSLAGLTSGRHEQFF.

The rearrangement links TRBV9 to TRBJ2-7, with a weak D call TRBD2 (5 bases). V was pared by 5 bases and J by 3 bases, with 15 bases between. The CDR3 has 14 residues. CDR1 and CDR2 from the germline V gene are SGDLS and YYNGEE. Written as DNA, the CDR3 is TGTGCCAGCAGTCTGAGGAGGCCTCGCTACGAGCAGTACGTC. Translating gives CASSLRRPRYEQYV.

In its sample, this clone was seen a few times. The chain joins TRBV7-9 to TRBJ1-1; D possibly corresponds to TRBD1 (5 bases). Per germline, CDR1 SEHNR and CDR2 FQNEAQ (reference sequence). The CDR3 loop spans 14 amino acids. The V end lost 5 bases, the J end lost 3 bases, and 13 bases lay between the germline ends. The CDR3 sequence is CASSRSGGDTEAFF. CDR3 coding DNA: TGTGCCAGCAGCCGTAGTGGGGGGGACACTGAAGCTTTCTTT.

The chain is built from TRBV18 and TRBJ2-7, with D possibly TRBD1 on 5 matching bases. With 2 bases removed from V and 9 bases from J, the gap between germline ends came to 14 bases. Germline loops: CDR1 KGHSH, CDR2 LQKENI. The CDR3 runs to 13 residues. The CDR3 protein is CASSPNSGAVQYV. The CDR3 coding sequence is TGTGCCAGCTCACCAAATAGTGGGGCCGTGCAGTACGTC.

The chain is built from TRBV29-1 and TRBJ2-1; D is perhaps TRBD2 (5 bases). Germline values: CDR1 SQVTM, CDR2 ANQGSEA. V shed 7 bases and J shed 4 bases, with 26 bases lying between them. The CDR3 consists of 17 residues. CDR3 sequence reads: CSARGRRSGGKYNEQFF. The CDR3 DNA reads as TGCAGCGCTCGAGGACGTAGGAGCGGCGGAAAATACAATGAGCAGTTCTTC.

The chain has TRBV5-8 and TRBJ2-1, with 11 bases fitting TRBD2. The CDR3 extends over 12 amino acids. V gave up 4 bases and J gave up 10 bases; unmatched junction bases: 1. Germline V gives CDR1 SGHTS, CDR2 YDEGEE. CDR3 DNA: TGTGCCAGCAGCCGGACTAGCGGGGAGCAGTTCTTC. Protein sequence: CASSRTSGEQFF. The full variable domain, in which reference TRBV5-8 and TRBJ2-1 provide the parts outside the CDR3, is EAGVTQSPTHLIKTRGQQATLRCSPISGHTSVYWYQQALGLGLQFLLWYDEGEERNRGNFPPRFSGRQFPNYSSELNVNALELEDSALYLCASSRTSGEQFFGPGTRLTVL.

V is TRBV2 and J is TRBJ2-7; D call uncertain. The CDR3 spans 11 residues. Germline V gene sequence: CDR1 SNHLY, CDR2 FYNNEI. V was shortened by 5 bases and J by 4 bases, with 6 bases between the two germline ends. The CDR3 bases are TGTGCCAGCAGTACACAGTACGAGCAGTACTTC. Its protein is CASSTQYEQYF.

The rearrangement uses TRBV12-3 or TRBV12-4 and TRBJ1-1; a weak D match, TRBD1 (6 bases). This CDR3 is built from 13 residues. Between the trimmed V and J ends, which lost 3 bases and 5 bases, there was a span of 10 bases. CDR3: CASSFTGRTEAFF. DNA of the CDR3: TGTGCCAGCAGTTTTACAGGGCGGACTGAAGCTTTCTTT.

The gene calls are TRBV28 and TRBJ1-1; D is ambiguous. Germline V CDR1 and CDR2: MDHEN, SYDVKM. The CDR3 totals 12 residues. Trimming left V 2 bases short and J 9 bases short, with 10 bases between. The CDR3 nucleotides read TGTGCCAGCAGTTTAAGAGGGCCAAAAGCTTTCTTT. Translation: CASSLRGPKAFF.

The chain has TRBV3-1 (or the pseudogene TRBV3-2) and TRBJ2-2, with TRBD2 matching 10 bases. Germline trimming cut 4 bases from V and 2 bases from J; bases unmatched to any gene: 4. Germline lookup yields CDR1 LGHDT and CDR2 YNNKEL (reference sequence). The CDR3 length is 16 residues. CDR3 protein: CASSPLAGVNTGELFF. CDR3 DNA sequence: TGTGCCAGCAGCCCCCTAGCGGGAGTAAACACCGGGGAGCTGTTTTTT.

This chain connects TRBV30 to TRBJ2-7, with 7 bases fitting TRBD1. This CDR3 has 14 amino acids. The V gene's germline CDR1 is GTSNPN and CDR2 SVGIG (reference sequence). With V trimmed by 0 bases and J by 4 bases, 6 bases remained unmatched. The CDR3 coding sequence is TGTGCCTGGAGTGTCCGGGACAGAAAATACGAGCAGTACTTC. This gives the protein CAWSVRDRKYEQYF.

V and J are TRBV5-4 and TRBJ2-5; the match to TRBD2 covers 13 bases. CDR3 length: 16 residues. J gave up 4 bases and V 3 bases, and 6 bases lay outside the gene matches. Germline V CDR1 and CDR2: SGHNT, YYREEE (reference sequence). The chain's CDR3 is CASSSGLAGEGETQYF. In nucleotides, the CDR3 is TGTGCCAGCAGCTCTGGACTAGCGGGAGAAGGAGAGACCCAGTACTTC. The variable domain in full, with the rest retrieved from reference TRBV5-4 and TRBJ2-5, is ETGVTQSPTHLIKTRGQQVTLRCSSQSGHNTVSWYQQALGQGPQFIFQYYREEENGRGNFPPRFSGLQFPNYSSELNVNALELDDSALYLCASSSGLAGEGETQYFGPGTRLLVL.

The chain joins TRBV19 to TRBJ1-2; TRBD1 matches at 7 bases. Unmatched junction bases numbered 2, after V lost 5 bases and J lost 2 bases. Germline CDR1 LNHDA, CDR2 SQIVND (reference sequence). The CDR3 sequence is 13 residues long. CDR3 residues: CASSEGANYGYTF. The CDR3, as DNA: TGTGCCAGTAGTGAGGGGGCGAACTATGGCTACACCTTC.

V and J are TRBV19 and TRBJ1-5; weak D call: TRBD1 (6 bases). V shed 5 bases and J shed 1 base, with 9 bases lying between them. The germline V gene encodes CDR1 LNHDA and CDR2 SQIVND (reference sequence). This CDR3 region has 14 residues. This CDR3 is CASSPQGSNQPQHF. The CDR3 nucleotides read TGTGCCAGTAGTCCCCAGGGGAGCAATCAGCCCCAGCATTTT.

The chain couples TRBV28 to TRBJ1-1; 11 nucleotides align to TRBD1. The CDR3 runs 15 residues. Trimming removed 8 bases from V and 0 bases from J; junction bases left unmatched: 5. The germline CDR1 and CDR2 sequences are MDHEN and SYDVKM. The CDR3 is CASGRTGGMNTEAFF. The CDR3 DNA reads as TGTGCCAGCGGACGGACAGGGGGCATGAACACTGAAGCTTTCTTT.

V usage is TRBV10-3 and J usage is TRBJ1-1, with 9 positions matching TRBD1. This CDR3 comprises 15 residues. Per germline, CDR1 ENHRY and CDR2 SYGVKD. V was clipped by 4 bases and J by 7 bases; unmatched bases: 10. In DNA, the CDR3 is TGTGCCATCAGTGGACTTGAGACAGGGGGTAGTGAAGCTTTCTTT. Its protein product is CAISGLETGGSEAFF.